The rows below give T cell receptor beta chains drawn from one sample of a study of T cell responses to AZD1222 COVID-19 vaccine. The repertoire was sequenced with immunoSEQ multiplex PCR; TCRdb's copy has only in-frame clones and lacks some. The sample has some 170,000 clones, approximately 91% seen once. Sequenced material: peripheral blood, taken on day 0 of AZD1222 vaccination. All receptors come from an adult in good health. Each CDR3 is given with its conserved first and last residue. D genes are given only for firm matches. A row's size may be missing; if present it is once, few, many or a size class.

v_gene	d_gene	abundance	j_gene	CDR3aa	CDR3nt
TRBV28	.	.	TRBJ1-1	CAIQGSTEAFF	TGTGCCATTCAGGGGAGTACTGAAGCTTTCTTT
TRBV5-1	.	.	TRBJ2-2	CASSLGSGTGELFF	TGCGCCAGCAGCTTGGGTTCCGGGACCGGGGAGCTGTTTTTT
TRBV6-1	.	.	TRBJ1-5	CASSEAFGVYQPQHF	TGTGCCAGCAGTGAAGCATTCGGGGTTTATCAGCCCCAGCATTTT
TRBV4-3	.	.	TRBJ2-1	CASSQEYGLTTSNEQFF	TGCGCCAGCAGCCAGGAGTATGGGCTTACCACATCGAATGAGCAATTCTTC
TRBV27	TRBD1	.	TRBJ1-1	CASSWGQAANTEAFF	TGTGCCAGCAGTTGGGGACAGGCAGCGAACACTGAAGCTTTCTTT
TRBV28	.	.	TRBJ2-5	CASSLGTPNQETQYF	TGTGCCAGCAGTTTAGGGACTCCTAATCAAGAGACCCAGTACTTC
TRBV20-1	.	once	TRBJ2-1	CSARLGTQQFF	TGCAGTGCTAGATTGGGGACCCAACAGTTCTTC
TRBV3-1/TRBV3-2	TRBD2	.	TRBJ2-1	CASSQFSGRVYNEQFF	TGTGCCAGCAGCCAGTTTAGCGGGAGGGTCTACAATGAGCAGTTCTTC
TRBV6-5	.	.	TRBJ1-1	CASSYSGTPREAFF	TGTGCCAGCAGTTACTCTGGGACACCCCGGGAAGCTTTCTTT
TRBV11-2	.	.	TRBJ2-5	CASRGTPQGETQYF	TGTGCCAGTCGAGGGACACCTCAAGGGGAGACCCAGTACTTC
TRBV28	.	.	TRBJ2-2	CASTLGFGELFF	TGTGCCAGCACCCTAGGTTTTGGGGAGCTGTTTTTT
TRBV30	TRBD2	.	TRBJ2-5	CAWSGLAGGETQYF	TGTGCCTGGAGTGGGCTAGCGGGAGGAGAGACCCAGTACTTC
TRBV3-1/TRBV3-2	TRBD1	.	TRBJ1-3	CASSQTGGSGNTIYF	TGTGCCAGCAGCCAAACAGGGGGCTCTGGAAACACCATATATTTT
TRBV30	.	once	TRBJ1-1	CAWSETNTEAFF	TGTGCCTGGTCAGAGACGAACACTGAAGCTTTCTTT
TRBV28	.	.	TRBJ2-7	CASSFRGSKPYEQYF	TGTGCCAGCAGTTTTAGGGGATCTAAGCCCTACGAGCAGTACTTC
TRBV6-5	TRBD1	.	TRBJ1-6	CASTMGQGNHSPLHF	TGTGCCAGCACCATGGGACAGGGGAACCATTCACCCCTCCACTTT
TRBV4-2	TRBD2	.	TRBJ2-3	CASSQDLAGADTQYF	TGTGCCAGCAGCCAAGATCTAGCGGGAGCAGATACGCAGTATTTT
TRBV5-1	TRBD2	.	TRBJ2-1	CARASGGEQFF	TGCGCCCGCGCCTCGGGGGGGGAGCAGTTCTTC
TRBV28	.	.	TRBJ2-1	CASSLGASGGFF	TGTGCCAGCAGTTTAGGGGCATCGGGCGGGTTCTTC
TRBV24-1	.	.	TRBJ2-3	CATGGSTDTQYF	TGTGCCACCGGGGGTAGCACAGATACGCAGTATTTT
TRBV5-1	TRBD1	.	TRBJ2-5	CASSLDGTGQETQYF	TGCGCCAGCAGCTTGGATGGGACAGGGCAAGAGACCCAGTACTTC
TRBV7-8	TRBD1	few	TRBJ1-3	CASSLASPGGIGNTIYF	TGTGCCAGCAGCTTAGCGTCCCCAGGGGGCATAGGAAACACCATATATTTT
TRBV6-2/TRBV6-3	.	.	TRBJ1-5	CASSFPDRLNQPQHF	TGTGCCAGCAGTTTTCCCGACAGACTAAATCAGCCCCAGCATTTT
TRBV29-1	.	.	TRBJ1-2	CSVGGDYGYTF	TGCAGCGTTGGCGGGGACTATGGCTACACCTTC
TRBV6-4	.	.	TRBJ1-5	CASSEGEFQPQHF	TGTGCCAGCAGTGAGGGGGAATTCCAGCCCCAGCATTTT
TRBV24-1	.	.	TRBJ2-3	CATSLTGSTDTQYF	TGTGCCACTTCCTTGACGGGGAGCACAGATACGCAGTATTTT
TRBV11-1	.	.	TRBJ1-1	CASSLSVIDEAFF	TGTGCCAGCAGCTTATCCGTTATTGATGAAGCTTTCTTT
TRBV12-5	.	.	TRBJ2-2	CASGLGGVNTGELFF	TGTGCTAGTGGTTTGGGAGGGGTTAACACCGGGGAGCTGTTTTTT
TRBV27	TRBD1	.	TRBJ1-5	CASSTLPLDRESNQPQHF	TGTGCCAGCAGTACGCTACCCCTAGACAGGGAAAGCAATCAGCCCCAGCATTTT
TRBV19	.	.	TRBJ1-5	CASSFPPRDQPQHF	TGTGCCAGTAGTTTTCCTCCCCGGGATCAGCCCCAGCATTTT
TRBV3-1/TRBV3-2	TRBD2	once	TRBJ2-2	CASRHSGVNTGELFF	TGTGCCAGCAGACACAGCGGGGTAAACACCGGGGAGCTGTTTTTT
TRBV27	TRBD1	.	TRBJ2-2	CASRRQGARGELFF	TGTGCCAGCAGGAGACAGGGGGCGCGAGGGGAGCTGTTTTTT
TRBV10-3	.	.	TRBJ2-1	CAMGPLNEQFF	TGTGCCATGGGGCCCCTCAATGAGCAGTTCTTC
TRBV4-3	.	.	TRBJ2-4	CASSQGYRGGSAKNIQYF	TGCGCCAGCAGCCAAGGCTACAGGGGAGGGTCGGCCAAAAACATTCAGTACTTC
TRBV27	TRBD1	.	TRBJ1-2	CASSLYSGTDYGYTF	TGTGCCAGCAGTTTGTATTCCGGGACAGACTATGGCTACACCTTC
TRBV21-1	.	.	TRBJ2-7	CASTRCYEQYF	TGTGCCAGCACCAGGTGCTACGAGCAGTACTTC
TRBV29-1	TRBD2	once	TRBJ2-3	CSGLGASGSADTQYF	TGCAGCGGCCTCGGGGCTAGCGGGAGTGCAGATACGCAGTATTTT
TRBV2	.	.	TRBJ2-4	CASNNEQLAKNIQYF	TGTGCCAGCAACAATGAGCAGCTAGCCAAAAACATTCAGTACTTC
TRBV28	.	.	TRBJ2-7	CASSLSRAYEQYF	TGTGCCAGCAGTTTAAGCCGGGCCTACGAGCAGTACTTC
TRBV27	.	.	TRBJ1-4	CASSWSRTNEKLFF	TGTGCCAGCAGTTGGTCTCGTACGAATGAAAAACTGTTTTTT
TRBV5-1	.	once	TRBJ2-3	CASSLNGRVSTDTQYF	TGCGCCAGCAGCTTGAACGGCAGGGTTAGCACAGATACGCAGTATTTT
TRBV3-1/TRBV3-2	.	.	TRBJ1-3	CASSHQGRGNTIYF	TGTGCCAGCAGCCATCAGGGGCGTGGAAACACCATATATTTT
TRBV15	TRBD1	.	TRBJ1-2	CATSSDRGLVGYTF	TGTGCCACCAGCAGCGACAGGGGGCTGGTCGGCTACACCTTC
TRBV30	.	.	TRBJ1-1	CAWSVRGTEAFF	TGTGCCTGGAGTGTACGCGGCACTGAAGCTTTCTTT
TRBV19	TRBD1	.	TRBJ2-3	CASTPTGDSTDTQYF	TGTGCCAGTACCCCGACAGGGGACAGCACAGATACGCAGTATTTT
TRBV20-1	.	.	TRBJ1-6	CSAGHSPLHF	TGCAGTGCTGGCCATTCACCCCTCCACTTT
TRBV2	.	.	TRBJ1-4	CASSGRVGEKLFF	TGTGCCAGCAGTGGGAGGGTAGGAGAAAAACTGTTTTTT
TRBV9	TRBD1	.	TRBJ2-1	CASSVVRTGEQFF	TGTGCCAGCAGCGTAGTTAGGACAGGTGAGCAGTTCTTC